At least ten counts were recorded for the clone carrying this T cell receptor beta chain. The data originate from a study of T-cell reconstitution after alpha-beta-depleted transplantation in children. The library targeted TCRbeta and was prepared with unique molecular identifiers. TCRdb passed the PCR reads through MiXCR, listing each CDR3 protein once. The sample comprises a few hundred thousand distinct CDR3 sequences, approximately 10% of which are singletons, and about 2.3% rests with the top ten. The CDR3 contains 15 residues. CDR1 and CDR2 (germline): SGHRS, YFSETQ. Trimming cost V 0 bases and J 2 bases; bases outside gene matches: 1.

V gene TRBV5-1 combines with J gene TRBJ2-2; 7 bases are shared with TRBD2. The source was PBMCs from the stem cell graft donor, collected from the stem cell graft. This clonotype was sampled from a human donor who donated a stem cell graft to a child with acute lymphoblastic leukemia. The CDR3 DNA reads as TGCGCCAGCAGCTTGGCTAGCGGTAACACCGGGGAGCTGTTTTTT. Its translation: CASSLASGNTGELFF.